These T cell receptor beta chains were read from a single sample in a study of siplizumab effects on memory and regulatory T cells. Libraries were prepared by immunoSEQ multiplex PCR; TCRdb keeps only in-frame clonotypes and omits some of them. The sample has about 110,000 clones, more than 90% seen once. The sequenced sample consisted of CD4+ T cells sorted from blood. The receptors originated from a human donor in good health. Both conserved end residues are part of each CDR3. The order of the fields is D gene, J gene, V gene, clone size, CDR3 DNA, CDR3 protein. A D gene is named only where the DNA matches it firmly. Size is omitted from some rows. Given values are once, few, many or a class for expanded clones.

d_call: NA; j_call: TRBJ2-3; v_call: TRBV18; clone_size: NA; cdr3_nt: TGTGCCAGCTCACCACCTCCTAGGACGAACACAGATACGCAGTATTTT; cdr3_aa: CASSPPPRTNTDTQYF
d_call: NA; j_call: TRBJ2-7; v_call: TRBV6-5; clone_size: NA; cdr3_nt: TGTGCCATTGGACGGAGCGACGAGCAGTACTTC; cdr3_aa: CAIGRSDEQYF
d_call: NA; j_call: TRBJ2-2; v_call: TRBV29-1; clone_size: NA; cdr3_nt: TGCAGCGTCACGGACAGAGCGAACACCGGGGAGCTGTTTTTT; cdr3_aa: CSVTDRANTGELFF
d_call: TRBD1; j_call: TRBJ1-3; v_call: TRBV6-5; clone_size: NA; cdr3_nt: TGTGCCAGCAGCCGGGACAGCAGCTCTGGAAACACCATATATTTT; cdr3_aa: CASSRDSSSGNTIYF
d_call: NA; j_call: TRBJ2-7; v_call: TRBV19; clone_size: NA; cdr3_nt: TGTGCCAGTAGTATTTATGCGGGTGAATCCTACGAGCAGTACTTC; cdr3_aa: CASSIYAGESYEQYF
d_call: TRBD1; j_call: TRBJ1-5; v_call: TRBV19; clone_size: NA; cdr3_nt: TGTGCCAGTAGTGGCCGGACAGGGTTGTGGCCACGTAAGAGTCAGCCCCAGCATTTT; cdr3_aa: CASSGRTGLWPRKSQPQHF
d_call: TRBD2; j_call: TRBJ2-1; v_call: TRBV4-1; clone_size: NA; cdr3_nt: TGCGCCAGCAGCCTAGGACTAGCGGGAGTAGGTCATGAGCAGTTCTTC; cdr3_aa: CASSLGLAGVGHEQFF
d_call: NA; j_call: TRBJ1-1; v_call: TRBV18; clone_size: NA; cdr3_nt: TGTGCCAGCTCACCCCAGGGGTTGGGGACTGAAGCTTTCTTT; cdr3_aa: CASSPQGLGTEAFF
d_call: NA; j_call: TRBJ2-7; v_call: TRBV11-2; clone_size: NA; cdr3_nt: TGTGCCAGCAGCCCCCGAGGGGGGTCCTACGAGCAGTACTTC; cdr3_aa: CASSPRGGSYEQYF
d_call: NA; j_call: TRBJ2-7; v_call: TRBV6-5; clone_size: NA; cdr3_nt: TGTGCCAGCAGTTACAAGCCTTACTCCTACGAGCAGTACTTC; cdr3_aa: CASSYKPYSYEQYF
d_call: NA; j_call: TRBJ2-5; v_call: TRBV2; clone_size: NA; cdr3_nt: TGTGCCAGCAGTTTGACAGGGGGACTAGGAGAGACCCAGTACTTC; cdr3_aa: CASSLTGGLGETQYF
d_call: NA; j_call: TRBJ2-3; v_call: TRBV7-9; clone_size: NA; cdr3_nt: TGTGCCAGCAGCTTAGCCATGGGAGATACGCAGTATTTT; cdr3_aa: CASSLAMGDTQYF
d_call: NA; j_call: TRBJ2-2; v_call: TRBV19; clone_size: NA; cdr3_nt: TGTGCCGGGTCAGGGTTCACCGGGGAGCTGTTTTTT; cdr3_aa: CAGSGFTGELFF
d_call: TRBD2; j_call: TRBJ2-1; v_call: TRBV6-6; clone_size: NA; cdr3_nt: TGTGCCAGCAGTCCTGGACTAGCGGGGGTGACTGAGCAGTTCTTC; cdr3_aa: CASSPGLAGVTEQFF
d_call: NA; j_call: TRBJ1-1; v_call: TRBV7-9; clone_size: NA; cdr3_nt: TGTGCCAGCAGCCTACACAAGCTGAACACTGAAGCTTTCTTT; cdr3_aa: CASSLHKLNTEAFF
d_call: TRBD1; j_call: TRBJ2-5; v_call: TRBV5-4; clone_size: NA; cdr3_nt: TGTGCCAGCAGCCCCGACCTGGACAGGGCGGAGACCCAGTACTTC; cdr3_aa: CASSPDLDRAETQYF
d_call: NA; j_call: TRBJ2-5; v_call: TRBV5-1; clone_size: NA; cdr3_nt: TGCGCCAGCAGCCTTCAAGAGACCCAGTACTTC; cdr3_aa: CASSLQETQYF
d_call: NA; j_call: TRBJ1-5; v_call: TRBV7-2; clone_size: NA; cdr3_nt: TGTGCCAGCAGCTTATCCCCCGTAAGTCAGCCCCAGCATTTT; cdr3_aa: CASSLSPVSQPQHF
d_call: NA; j_call: TRBJ1-5; v_call: TRBV18; clone_size: NA; cdr3_nt: TGTGCCAGCTCAAAAGACACTTATAGCAATCAGCCCCAGCATTTT; cdr3_aa: CASSKDTYSNQPQHF
d_call: NA; j_call: TRBJ1-2; v_call: TRBV29-1; clone_size: NA; cdr3_nt: TGCAGCGTTGAAAGCGGGCAGAACTATGGCTACACCTTC; cdr3_aa: CSVESGQNYGYTF
d_call: NA; j_call: TRBJ2-6; v_call: TRBV5-6; clone_size: once; cdr3_nt: TGTGCCAGCAGCCTGTACGCAGGCTCTGGGGCCAACGTCCTGACTTTC; cdr3_aa: CASSLYAGSGANVLTF